This T cell receptor beta chain was sequenced in a study of human T cells and chemical hapten exposure. The time point denotes: patch test 1, 2 weeks after DPC sensitization. Treatment in this sample: therapeutic diphenylcyclopropenone sensitization with weekly scalp DPC. In its sample, this clonotype was seen a few times. Its target is unknown. Trimming shortened V by 3 bases and J by 8 bases, and 14 bases separated the two germline ends. The germline CDR1 and CDR2 sequences are MDHEN and SYDVKM. The CDR3 is made up of 14 amino acids. One entry per CDR3 protein, called by TCRdb with MiXCR from the RACE reads. The sample has around 110,000 distinct CDR3 sequences, 9.5% to 13% seen once. Regarding the study as a whole: Clustering by CDR3 similarity yielded significantly more large clusters from expanded TCRs than controls.

The V and J genes are TRBV28 and TRBJ2-4; D is uncertain. The receptor's source is a woman in her 50s with alopecia areata. Some clones in this sample may be carry-over from other donors' samples. Sequencing was performed on whole blood, taken in connection with sensitization to the hapten diphenylcyclopropenone (DPC). Here the CDR3 reads CASSFSDFLYIQYF. In DNA, the CDR3 is TGTGCCAGCAGTTTCAGTGATTTTCTTTACATTCAGTACTTC.